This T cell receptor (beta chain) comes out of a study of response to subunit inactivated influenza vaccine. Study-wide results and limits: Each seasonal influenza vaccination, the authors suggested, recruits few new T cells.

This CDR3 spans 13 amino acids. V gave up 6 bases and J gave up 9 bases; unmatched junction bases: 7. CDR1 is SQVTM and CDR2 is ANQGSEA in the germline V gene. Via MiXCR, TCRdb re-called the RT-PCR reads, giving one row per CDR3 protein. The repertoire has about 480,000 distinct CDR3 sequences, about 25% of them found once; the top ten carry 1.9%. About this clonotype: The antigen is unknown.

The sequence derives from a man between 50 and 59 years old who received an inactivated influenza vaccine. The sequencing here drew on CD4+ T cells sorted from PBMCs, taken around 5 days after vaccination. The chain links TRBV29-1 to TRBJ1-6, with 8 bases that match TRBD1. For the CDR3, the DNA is TGCAGCGTCCAGGGGGCGATTGGTTCACCCCTCCACTTT. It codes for CSVQGAIGSPLHF.